The clone carrying this T cell receptor beta chain has just a few counts. This sample is part of a study of blood T cell repertoires in COVID-19. Study-wide background: There were acute and convalescent COVID-19 samples, and they came from the United States, Italy and Spain. In each case, the material was cDNA or gDNA derived from T cells, B-cell-depleted T cells, or PBMCs.

CDR1 SGHRS and CDR2 YFSETQ come from the germline V gene. CDR3 size: 15 residues. The V gene end was trimmed by 0 bases and the J gene end by 4 bases; junction bases not matched to a gene: 4. In the original analysis: Estimates of nucleated cell counts were drawn from the amplification of reference gene primers. Only in-frame clones appear in the TCRdb table, and some are missing; sequencing was by immunoSEQ multiplex PCR. V, J and clone size were drawn from that table, and D and trimming were deduced from the DNA. The data contain 120,000 to 150,000 clones, approximately 86% of them singletons. The receptor was derived from a human donor in a cohort sampled during active COVID-19. The specimen was peripheral blood. V and J are TRBV5-1 and TRBJ2-1, with 7 bases matching TRBD1. The CDR3, as DNA: TGCGCCAGCAGCTTGGGACAGGGAGCTTACAATGAGCAGTTCTTC. This translates into CASSLGQGAYNEQFF.